One TCR beta chain is described in this entry. Its antigen remains unknown. TCRdb redid the calling of the reads with MiXCR, one entry per CDR3 protein. The sample lists under 850,000 distinct CDR3 sequences; 35% to 45% were seen once. The source of the sample is a study of T cell repertoires in cytomegalovirus infection. General observations from the study: The cumulative frequency of public TCR beta families distinguished individuals who carried CMV together with the relevant HLA. Clonotypes of TCR beta that were HLA-C-restricted and CMV-specific dominated the ex vivo response.

Trimming took 6 bases from V and 6 from J; bases not matched to a gene: 12. The CDR3 runs to 15 residues. Germline assignment: CDR1 ENHRY and CDR2 SYGVKD. V and J are TRBV10-3 and TRBJ2-3; 7 bases are a match to TRBD2. Sequencing was done on a sample of PBMCs. The receptor's source is a human donor in good health (CMV status not recorded). Some clones in this sample may be carry-over from other donors' samples. The CDR3: CAISRLALELDTQYF. The CDR3 DNA is TGTGCCATCAGCCGACTAGCCTTGGAACTGGATACGCAGTATTTT.